This passage covers 29 T cell receptor beta chains from one sample sequenced in a study of OX40 agonist ivuxolimab in advanced cancers. TCRdb's table, derived via immunoSEQ multiplex PCR, lists solely in-frame clones and lacks some. Of 40,000 to 60,000 clones in the sample, 88% were seen once. This specimen consisted of CD4+ or CD8+ T cells sorted from blood, obtained in a trial of the OX40 agonist ivuxolimab. The receptors stem from an adult with an advanced solid tumor such as melanoma, head and neck, liver or kidney cancer.

This chain joins TRBV5-4 and TRBJ2-1; 12 bases agree with TRBD2. CDR1 SGHNT and CDR2 YYREEE come from the germline V gene (reference sequence). V lost 5 bases to trimming and J lost 6 bases; unmatched junction nucleotides: 6. This CDR3 is built from 15 residues. CDR3 nucleotides: TGTGCCAGCAGGGTAACTAGCGGGAGGTTCAATGAGCAGTTCTTC. Its translation: CASRVTSGRFNEQFF.

The J gene is TRBJ2-6, the V gene TRBV19, with 8 bases aligning to TRBD1. This CDR3 has 16 amino acids. CDR1 and CDR2 from the germline V gene are LNHDA and SQIVND (reference sequence). Germline trimming cut 6 bases from V and 0 bases from J; bases unmatched to any gene: 4. The DNA of the CDR3 is TGTGCCAGTAGACGGACAGGGAGCTCTGGGGCCAACGTCCTGACTTTC. The encoded protein is CASRRTGSSGANVLTF.

This chain links TRBV6-6 with TRBJ1-3; D unresolved. Trimming took off 6 bases at V and 0 bases at J, with 6 bases between the two ends. CDR3 length: 13 residues. Germline loops: CDR1 MNHNY, CDR2 SVGAGI (reference sequence). The CDR3 sequence: CASSLSSGNTIYF. DNA of the CDR3: TGTGCCAGCAGCCTCAGCTCTGGAAACACCATATATTTT.

Of note for this clone: The sample has other DNA sequences that encode this CDR3 too. This rearrangement joins TRBV7-9 to TRBJ1-3; D is unresolved. Germline V gene sequence: CDR1 SEHNR, CDR2 FQNEAQ (reference sequence). The CDR3 loop spans 14 amino acids. V lost 1 base and J lost 1, with 5 bases in between. The CDR3 region has the DNA TGTGCCAGCAGCTTAGGACATTCTGGAAACACCATATATTTT. This sequence encodes CASSLGHSGNTIYF.

The chain uses TRBV7-3 and TRBJ1-1; D is perhaps TRBD1 (5 bases). The V end was cut by 1 base, the J end by 1 base, with 10 bases between. CDR1 and CDR2 (germline): SGHTA, FQGTGA. CDR3 length equals 15 residues. The CDR3 nucleotides read TGTGCCAGCAGCTTAATCGGGACGGGGAACACTGAAGCTTTCTTT. Translation: CASSLIGTGNTEAFF.

This chain joins TRBV6-1 and TRBJ1-1; no clear D. The V gene's germline CDR1 is MNHNS and CDR2 SASEGT. The CDR3 loop spans 17 amino acids. V shed 2 bases and J shed 3 bases, with 19 bases lying between them. The CDR3 DNA reads TGTGCCAGCAGTGAATCGAGCGGGCGGCTTTGGGACACTGAAGCTTTCTTT. Its protein is CASSESSGRLWDTEAFF.

V is TRBV5-1 and J is TRBJ1-1; possibly TRBD1 for D (5 bases). Between the trimmed V and J ends, which lost 2 bases and 1 base, there was a span of 6 bases. This CDR3 comprises 13 residues. CDR1 SGHRS and CDR2 YFSETQ come from the germline V gene. As DNA, the CDR3 is TGCGCCAGCAGCTTTACAGGGAACACTGAAGCTTTCTTT. Its protein is CASSFTGNTEAFF. The entire variable domain, with the rest obtained from reference TRBV5-1 and TRBJ1-1, is as follows: KAGVTQTPRYLIKTRGQQVTLSCSPISGHRSVSWYQQTPGQGLQFLFEYFSETQRNKGNFPGRFSGRQFSNSRSEMNVSTLELGDSALYLCASSFTGNTEAFFGQGTRLTVV.

CDR3 residues: CASSLPGLAKGYF. CDR3 coding DNA: TGTGCCAGCAGTTTACCGGGACTTGCTAAAGGGTACTTC. The chain links TRBV28 to TRBJ2-7, with D perhaps matching TRBD2 (6 bases). Germline CDR1 and CDR2: MDHEN and SYDVKM. The CDR3 sequence is 13 residues long. The V gene lost 2 bases and the J gene lost 12 bases, with 17 bases spanning the gap.

This rearrangement joins TRBV5-4 to TRBJ2-3, with 11 positions matching TRBD2. V shed 4 bases, J shed 0 bases, and the junction held 4 bases outside the gene matches. Germline V gene data show CDR1 as SGHNT and CDR2 as YYREEE (reference sequence). This CDR3 has 16 residues. The CDR3 spells CASSTTSGASTDTQYF. Written as DNA, the CDR3 is TGTGCCAGCAGCACGACTAGCGGGGCTAGCACAGATACGCAGTATTTT.

The chain links TRBV7-9 to TRBJ2-2, with 13 nucleotides matching TRBD2. The CDR3 sequence is 17 residues long. Germline CDR1 is SEHNR and CDR2 is FQNEAQ (reference sequence). The V gene end was trimmed by 5 bases and the J gene end by 5 bases; junction bases not matched to a gene: 8. The DNA for the CDR3 is TGTGCCAGCAGCAGAGGACTAGCGGGGGTTTTAACCGGGGAGCTGTTTTTT. Encoded protein: CASSRGLAGVLTGELFF.

V usage is TRBV6-1 and J usage is TRBJ1-1; D gene unclear. CDR3 length: 13 amino acids. Germline V CDR1 and CDR2: MNHNS, SASEGT. Trimming cost V 4 bases and J 0 bases, with 6 bases left between them. In DNA form, the CDR3 reads TGTGCCAGCAGTGGTCGACTGAACACTGAAGCTTTCTTT. Translation: CASSGRLNTEAFF.

V gene TRBV1 combines with J gene TRBJ2-2; the table assigns TRBD2, which was not confirmed against the DNA. TRBV1 is a pseudogene. CDR3 length: 16 residues. The CDR3 nucleotides read TGCACCAGCAGCCAATTCGGTGGAGGGGTCCCCGGGGAGCTGTTTTTT. This sequence encodes CTSSQFGGGVPGELFF.

CDR3 amino acids: CASSPSSGRTTNTQYF. The CDR3 bases are TGTGCCAGCAGCCCCTCTAGCGGGAGGACCACGAATACGCAGTATTTT. The V call is TRBV7-2, the J call TRBJ2-3, with 11 bases fitting TRBD2. This CDR3 has 16 residues. Germline V lookup: CDR1 SGHTA, CDR2 FQGNSA. Trimming cost V 5 bases and J 7 bases; bases outside gene matches: 11. The variable domain in full, with the rest retrieved from reference TRBV7-2 and TRBJ2-3, is GAGVSQSPSNKVTEKGKDVELRCDPISGHTALYWYRQSLGQGLEFLIYFQGNSAPDKSGLPSDRFSAERTGGSVSTLTIQRTQQEDSAVYLCASSPSSGRTTNTQYFGPGTRLTVL.

The V call is TRBV18, the J call TRBJ2-2; the D gene is possibly TRBD1 (5 bases). The CDR3 length is 15 residues. In germline, CDR1 is KGHSH, CDR2 LQKENI. Trimming took off 4 bases at V and 4 bases at J, with 13 bases between the two ends. The CDR3 loop is CASSRIEGVTGELFF. The CDR3 DNA reads as TGTGCCAGCTCACGTATAGAAGGGGTCACCGGGGAGCTGTTTTTT. The complete variable domain, with remaining parts taken from reference TRBV18 and TRBJ2-2, reads NAGVMQNPRHLVRRRGQEARLRCSPMKGHSHVYWYRQLPEEGLKFMVYLQKENIIDESGMPKERFSAEFPKEGPSILRIQQVVRGDSAAYFCASSRIEGVTGELFFGEGSRLTVL.

The V call is TRBV2, the J call TRBJ1-2; D possibly corresponds to TRBD1 (5 bases). V gave up 8 bases and J gave up 6 bases, with 22 bases separating them. The CDR3 has 15 amino acids. Germline loops: CDR1 SNHLY, CDR2 FYNNEI. Here the CDR3 DNA reads TGTGCCAGCCGTACTTCGACTGCGGTGGGGCATGGCTACACCTTC. This gives the protein CASRTSTAVGHGYTF.

Comment on this clone: Other DNA variants within this sample encode the same CDR3. This CDR3 is CASRGLAGLSSYEQYF. DNA for the CDR3: TGTGCCAGCAGGGGACTAGCGGGGCTAAGCTCCTACGAGCAGTACTTC. The J gene is TRBJ2-7, the V gene TRBV27, with TRBD2 matching over 13 bases. The CDR3 is 16 residues long. The trim removed 6 bases at V and 0 bases at J, leaving 5 bases unmatched. Germline loops: CDR1 MNHEY, CDR2 SMNVEV (reference sequence).

The chain uses TRBV7-9 and TRBJ2-2; D may be TRBD1 or TRBD2 (5 bases each). Looked up from germline, CDR1 is SEHNR and CDR2 is FQNEAQ (reference sequence). V was shortened by 5 bases and J by 4 bases, with 14 bases between the two germline ends. The CDR3 loop spans 15 amino acids. The CDR3 reads CASSRDGTFTGELFF. For the CDR3, the DNA is TGTGCCAGCAGCCGGGACGGAACTTTCACCGGGGAGCTGTTTTTT.

This clone was detected only once. The V and J genes are TRBV5-1 and TRBJ2-5; D is ambiguous. V shed 0 bases and J shed 5 bases, with 11 bases lying between them. Germline CDR1 reads SGHRS; CDR2 reads YFSETQ. The CDR3 totals 14 residues. Written as DNA, the CDR3 is TGCGCCAGCAGCTTGGGGGCGGCTTGGGAGACCCAGTACTTC. Protein: CASSLGAAWETQYF. Together with reference TRBV5-1 and TRBJ2-5, the CDR3 gives the full variable domain: KAGVTQTPRYLIKTRGQQVTLSCSPISGHRSVSWYQQTPGQGLQFLFEYFSETQRNKGNFPGRFSGRQFSNSRSEMNVSTLELGDSALYLCASSLGAAWETQYFGPGTRLLVL.

This clone was observed a single time. The genes are TRBV2 and TRBJ2-7; 8 bases are shared with TRBD1. This CDR3 is built from 15 residues. The V and J ends lost 6 bases and 4 bases, in that order; junction bases with no gene match: 11. The germline gives CDR1 SNHLY, CDR2 FYNNEI. The CDR3 DNA is TGTGCCAGCAGCGCCCGGGACAGGATTTCTTACGAGCAGTACTTC. Translating it yields CASSARDRISYEQYF.

The chain links TRBV25-1 to TRBJ2-7, with D possibly matching TRBD1 (6 bases). Between the trimmed V and J ends, which lost 3 bases and 6 bases, there was a span of 15 bases. CDR1 and CDR2 (germline): MGHDK, SYGVNS. There are 14 residues in the CDR3. The DNA of the CDR3 is TGTGCCAGCAGTGACTCACAGGGACCCGCCGAGCAGTACTTC. Residues: CASSDSQGPAEQYF.

The chain uses TRBV9 and TRBJ2-6; no definite D call. The CDR3 is made up of 15 amino acids. Germline assignment: CDR1 SGDLS and CDR2 YYNGEE. Trimming cost V 7 bases and J 4 bases, with 15 bases left between them. DNA for the CDR3: TGTGCCAGCGCCGGTCTTAGGTCGGGGGCCAACGTCCTGACTTTC. Encoded protein: CASAGLRSGANVLTF.

The J gene is TRBJ2-7, the V gene TRBV28; no clear D. This CDR3 is built from 11 residues. Trimming shortened V by 3 bases and J by 5 bases, and 5 bases separated the two germline ends. Germline V gene sequence: CDR1 MDHEN, CDR2 SYDVKM. The CDR3 sequence: CASSLGNEQYF. The CDR3 DNA is TGTGCCAGCAGTTTGGGAAACGAGCAGTACTTC.

This clone was detected once. The chain combines TRBV27 with TRBJ2-5, with TRBD2 as a possible D gene (5 bases). Trimming pared 6 bases from V and 1 base from J, leaving 18 bases between. Per the germline V gene, CDR1 is MNHEY and CDR2 is SMNVEV (reference sequence). The CDR3 is made up of 16 amino acids. DNA for the CDR3: TGTGCCAGCAGACCTCCCCGGGGTCTCCTCCAAGAGACCCAGTACTTC. This gives the protein CASRPPRGLLQETQYF.

CDR3 loop: CASSSPAPGQGKNEQFF. The CDR3 DNA reads TGTGCCAGTAGTTCCCCCGCGCCGGGACAGGGAAAAAATGAGCAGTTCTTC. The chain uses TRBV19 and TRBJ2-1, with 9 bases matching TRBD1. Germline CDR1 LNHDA, CDR2 SQIVND (reference sequence). V shed 5 bases and J 7 bases; nucleotides not matched to a gene: 15. The CDR3 sequence is 17 residues long.

V and J are TRBV7-9 and TRBJ2-2; D unclear. The CDR3 is 14 residues long. Germline CDR1 reads SEHNR; CDR2 reads FQNEAQ (reference sequence). The germline V and J ends were trimmed by 2 bases and 5 bases, with 9 bases remaining between them. CDR3 DNA sequence: TGTGCCAGCAGCTTATCCGACCGTACCGGGGAGCTGTTTTTT. Residues: CASSLSDRTGELFF.

This CDR3 is CASSLEGGPNTEAFF. Here the CDR3 DNA reads TGCGCCAGCAGCTTGGAGGGGGGCCCGAACACTGAAGCTTTCTTT. The gene calls are TRBV5-1 and TRBJ1-1, with a possible D match to TRBD1 (6 bases). The CDR3 has 15 amino acids. The V end lost 0 bases, the J end lost 1 base, and 10 bases lay between the germline ends. Germline CDR1 is SGHRS and CDR2 is YFSETQ.

Regarding this clone: Additional DNA sequences in this sample encode the identical CDR3. The rearrangement links TRBV5-5 to TRBJ1-2; D remains ambiguous. Trimming pared 4 bases from V and 4 bases from J, leaving 14 bases between. Germline CDR1 reads SGHKS; CDR2 reads YYEKEE (reference sequence). CDR3 size: 14 residues. The CDR3 loop is CASSPDSGGYGYTF. The CDR3, as DNA: TGTGCCAGCAGCCCGGACTCAGGAGGCTATGGCTACACCTTC. Looking up the rest from reference TRBV5-5 and TRBJ1-2 gives the full variable domain: DAGVTQSPTHLIKTRGQQVTLRCSPISGHKSVSWYQQVLGQGPQFIFQYYEKEERGRGNFPDRFSARQFPNYSSELNVNALLLGDSALYLCASSPDSGGYGYTFGSGTRLTVV.

This chain uses TRBV7-2 with TRBJ1-1, with D possibly being TRBD1 (6 bases). The CDR3 covers 12 residues. V was trimmed by 9 bases and J by 1 base, leaving 9 bases between them. Germline V gene lookup returns CDR1 SGHTA and CDR2 FQGNSA. CDR3 sequence: CASRGWNTEAFF. The CDR3 region has the DNA TGTGCCAGTAGGGGGTGGAACACTGAAGCTTTCTTT.

This clone was detected only a few times. V and J are TRBV28 and TRBJ2-4, with D uncertain. Germline CDR1 is MDHEN and CDR2 is SYDVKM. The V end lost 3 bases, the J end lost 0 bases, and 9 bases lay between the germline ends. This CDR3 has 15 residues. CDR3 amino acids: CASSFGDGAKNIQYF. The CDR3 DNA reads as TGTGCCAGCAGTTTTGGGGATGGAGCCAAAAACATTCAGTACTTC.